The following is a T cell receptor (beta chain) sequence with its context. Germline values: CDR1 MGHDK, CDR2 SYGVNS. V lost 3 bases, J lost 15 bases, and 15 bases lay in between. The CDR3 is 12 amino acids. It was during active infection that Seattle patients were enrolled and then longitudinally followed. This entry comes from a study of blood T cell repertoires in COVID-19. Study background: Whether acute or convalescent, the COVID-19 samples came from the United States, Italy and Spain.

In the original analysis: Amplification of reference gene primers provided the estimated nucleated cell counts. Sequenced by immunoSEQ multiplex PCR; TCRdb stores in-frame clones only, minus some. D and trimming were read from the DNA, whereas the V and J calls and clone size are those reported in that table. In the table there are about 200,000 clones, roughly nine tenths of which are singletons. This clonotype was sampled from a woman aged 50 to 65 with COVID-19, enrolled during active disease. The sequenced sample was peripheral blood. The chain is built from TRBV25-1 and TRBJ2-1; D is undetermined. The chain's CDR3 is CASSDWLGALFF. The CDR3 nucleotides read TGTGCCAGCAGTGACTGGCTAGGAGCCCTGTTCTTC.